These 27 T cell receptor beta chains originate from one sample sequenced in a study of response to subunit inactivated influenza vaccine. TCRdb ran MiXCR on the RT-PCR reads and lists one entry per CDR3 protein. The sample records about 190,000 distinct CDR3 sequences, 13% to 15% being singletons. Sequenced material: CD8+ T cells sorted from PBMCs, taken roughly 5 days after vaccination. These receptors all come from a man aged 45-60 years who received an inactivated influenza vaccine.

This clonotype was picked up a small number of times. The chain couples TRBV6-1 to TRBJ2-1; D may be TRBD2 (6 bases). Trimming removed 5 bases from V and 0 bases from J, with 20 bases in between. The CDR3 covers 18 residues. Germline values: CDR1 MNHNS, CDR2 SASEGT. CDR3 residues: CASSPGLTIWSSYNEQFF. The CDR3 region has the DNA TGTGCCAGCAGTCCGGGACTCACTATATGGAGCTCCTACAATGAGCAGTTCTTC.

The chain has TRBV20-1 and TRBJ2-1; the D gene is possibly TRBD1 (6 bases). V dropped 4 bases and J dropped 3 bases, with 10 bases sitting between them. Per the germline V gene, CDR1 is DFQATT and CDR2 is SNEGSKA (reference sequence). This CDR3 spans 13 amino acids. The CDR3 bases are TGCAGTGCTACACCACAGGGCTACAATGAGCAGTTCTTC. Encoded protein: CSATPQGYNEQFF.

The chain links TRBV7-3 to TRBJ2-1; 9 nucleotides match TRBD2. Trimming removed 4 bases from V and 5 bases from J; junction bases left unmatched: 6. This CDR3 has 15 amino acids. In germline, CDR1 is SGHTA, CDR2 FQGTGA. This CDR3 reads CASSSTSGPHNEQFF. The CDR3 DNA follows: TGTGCCAGCAGCTCGACTAGCGGACCACACAATGAGCAGTTCTTC.

This clonotype was detected only a few times. The genes are TRBV4-3 and TRBJ2-5; no firm D call. The CDR3 sequence is 15 residues long. Trimming left V 0 bases short and J 5 bases short, with 13 bases between. Germline V gene data show CDR1 as LGHNA and CDR2 as YSLEER. This CDR3 is CASSQDYWGPETQYF. The CDR3, as DNA: TGCGCCAGCAGCCAAGATTATTGGGGTCCGGAGACCCAGTACTTC.

The V call is TRBV7-8, the J call TRBJ2-3; TRBD2 agrees at 10 bases. J gave up 2 bases and V 4 bases, and 9 bases lay outside the gene matches. CDR3 length: 17 amino acids. From germline, CDR1 is SGHVS and CDR2 FQNEAQ. CDR3 loop: CASSSRTSGVITDTQYF. The CDR3 nucleotides are TGTGCCAGCAGCTCCCGCACTAGCGGGGTGATCACAGATACGCAGTATTTT. Looking up the rest from reference TRBV7-8 and TRBJ2-3 gives the full variable domain: GAGVSQSPRYKVAKRGQDVALRCDPISGHVSLFWYQQALGQGPEFLTYFQNEAQLDKSGLPSDRFFAERPEGSVSTLKIQRTQQEDSAVYLCASSSRTSGVITDTQYFGPGTRLTVL.

This clonotype was picked up a small number of times. CDR3 residues: CASSLGQNNEKLFF. The CDR3 DNA sequence: TGTGCCAGCAGCTTAGGACAAAATAATGAAAAACTGTTTTTT. The rearrangement links TRBV11-2 to TRBJ1-4, with unresolved D. Looked up from germline, CDR1 is SGHAT and CDR2 is FQNNGV. The ends were cut back, 1 base at V and 4 bases at J, with 7 bases in the middle. The CDR3 loop spans 14 amino acids. Together with reference TRBV11-2 and TRBJ1-4, the CDR3 gives the full variable domain: EAGVAQSPRYKIIEKRQSVAFWCNPISGHATLYWYQQILGQGPKLLIQFQNNGVVDDSQLPKDRFSAERLKGVDSTLKIQPAKLEDSAVYLCASSLGQNNEKLFFGSGTQLSVL.

This clonotype occurred a few times. This chain joins TRBV7-8 and TRBJ2-7; D possibly uses TRBD1 or TRBD2 (5 bases each). The CDR3 has 14 amino acids. Trimming stripped 3 bases from V and 3 bases from J, with 12 bases between. CDR1 and CDR2 from the germline V gene are SGHVS and FQNEAQ. CDR3 in DNA: TGTGCCAGCAGCTTGGGACGGCAGTTCTACGAGCAGTACTTC. Protein: CASSLGRQFYEQYF.

This clonotype has more than one count but fewer than ten. The genes are TRBV7-2 and TRBJ2-7; the D gene could be TRBD1 or TRBD2 (6 bases each). The CDR3 has 17 residues. The germline CDR1 and CDR2 sequences are SGHTA and FQGNSA. Trimming shortened V by 4 bases and J by 4 bases, and 23 bases separated the two germline ends. CDR3 loop: CASSSPRDTSRWYEQYF. CDR3 sequence (DNA): TGTGCCAGCAGCTCCCCGCGGGACACGTCGAGATGGTACGAGCAGTACTTC.

This clonotype was seen many times. The genes are TRBV7-6 and TRBJ2-1, with 11 bases identical to TRBD2. Germline CDR1 is SGHVS and CDR2 is FNYEAQ. Germline trimming cut 4 bases from V and 3 bases from J; bases unmatched to any gene: 2. The CDR3 extends over 15 amino acids. In DNA, the CDR3 is TGTGCCAGCAGCTCGGGACTAGCGGACTACAATGAGCAGTTCTTC. This sequence encodes CASSSGLADYNEQFF.

The rearrangement uses TRBV12-3 or TRBV12-4 and TRBJ2-7; D call uncertain. Trimming took off 3 bases at V and 0 bases at J, with 9 bases between the two ends. The CDR3 is made up of 14 amino acids. For the CDR3, the DNA is TGTGCCAGCAGTTTGGGCATCACCTCCTACGAGCAGTACTTC. This gives the protein CASSLGITSYEQYF.

This clonotype was counted many times. V usage is TRBV18 and J usage is TRBJ2-7, with D maybe TRBD2 (5 bases). CDR3 length equals 13 residues. The V gene lost 4 bases and the J gene lost 0 bases, with 7 bases spanning the gap. The germline V gene encodes CDR1 KGHSH and CDR2 LQKENI. The CDR3 region is CASSLTSSYEQYF. As DNA, the CDR3 is TGTGCCAGCTCACTAACTAGCTCCTACGAGCAGTACTTC.

This clonotype was picked up many times. The genes are TRBV20-1 and TRBJ2-7; a weak D match, TRBD1 (5 bases). CDR1 and CDR2 (germline): DFQATT, SNEGSKA (reference sequence). The CDR3 is 12 residues long. The V and J ends lost 5 bases and 3 bases respectively, with 11 bases between them. The chain's CDR3 is CSARQGFYEQYF. The CDR3 nucleotides read TGCAGTGCTCGGCAGGGTTTCTACGAGCAGTACTTC.

The chain joins TRBV28 to TRBJ2-2; 9 positions match TRBD1. The germline CDR1 and CDR2 sequences are MDHEN and SYDVKM. The CDR3 has 15 residues. The V segment lost 3 bases and the J segment 5 bases; nucleotides outside the gene matches: 4. The CDR3 sequence is CASSFGDRETGELFF. CDR3 bases: TGTGCCAGCAGTTTCGGGGACAGGGAAACCGGGGAGCTGTTTTTT. The full variable domain, completed using reference TRBV28 and TRBJ2-2, is DVKVTQSSRYLVKRTGEKVFLECVQDMDHENMFWYRQDPGLGLRLIYFSYDVKMKEKGDIPEGYSVSREKKERFSLILESASTNQTSMYLCASSFGDRETGELFFGEGSRLTVL.

This clonotype turned up a few times. The chain joins TRBV5-5 to TRBJ1-5; the match to TRBD1 covers 9 bases. Germline V gene sequence: CDR1 SGHKS, CDR2 YYEKEE (reference sequence). This CDR3 region has 17 residues. The V gene end was trimmed by 4 bases and the J gene end by 0 bases; junction bases not matched to a gene: 8. The CDR3, as DNA: TGTGCCAGCAGCCTACAGGGGGCCTATAGTAGCAATCAGCCCCAGCATTTT. This sequence encodes CASSLQGAYSSNQPQHF.

The sample holds a few counts of this clonotype. The genes are TRBV30 and TRBJ1-2; maybe TRBD1 (5 bases). CDR3 length: 13 amino acids. Germline V lookup: CDR1 GTSNPN, CDR2 SVGIG (reference sequence). V was clipped by 8 bases and J by 8 bases, with 21 bases between them. CDR3 protein: CAGNLGLLSGYTF. The CDR3, as DNA: TGTGCCGGGAACTTGGGACTGTTGTCGGGCTACACCTTC.

V is TRBV5-5 and J is TRBJ2-1; maybe TRBD2 (6 bases). The CDR3 spans 12 residues. Germline CDR1 and CDR2: SGHKS and YYEKEE (reference sequence). The ends were cut back, 4 bases at V and 10 bases at J, with 12 bases in the middle. The CDR3 DNA reads TGTGCCAGCAGCGCGGCGGGACGAGAGCAGTTCTTC. Translated, it gives CASSAAGREQFF.

This clonotype has at least ten counts. V usage is TRBV7-7 and J usage is TRBJ2-1, with D perhaps matching TRBD1 or TRBD2 (5 bases each). The V end lost 5 bases, the J end lost 5 bases, and 13 bases lay between the germline ends. The CDR3 loop spans 14 amino acids. Germline CDR1 reads SSHAT; CDR2 reads FNYEAQ (reference sequence). In DNA, the CDR3 is TGTGCCAGCAGCCCCGGGACGTACGACAATGAGCAGTTCTTC. It translates to CASSPGTYDNEQFF.

This clonotype appeared many times. The V gene is TRBV12-3 or TRBV12-4, the J gene TRBJ2-1, with D possibly called TRBD1 or TRBD2 (7 bases each). Trimming removed 6 bases at V and 9 bases at J, with 27 bases between. The CDR3 contains 17 residues. CDR3: CASRRRDSEGGIGEQFF. Here the CDR3 DNA reads TGTGCCAGCAGGCGCCGGGACAGTGAGGGGGGGATAGGTGAGCAGTTCTTC.

The CDR3 here is CASKTTSGNYNEQFF. DNA for the CDR3: TGTGCCAGCAAAACCACTAGCGGGAATTACAATGAGCAGTTCTTC. This chain links TRBV7-9 with TRBJ2-1, with 10 bases fitting TRBD2. Germline lookup yields CDR1 SEHNR and CDR2 FQNEAQ (reference sequence). CDR3 length: 15 amino acids. V lost 7 bases and J lost 4; bases outside the gene matches: 7.

A few counts support this clonotype. V usage is TRBV24-1 and J usage is TRBJ2-1; D possibly corresponds to TRBD2 (5 bases). Germline values: CDR1 KGHDR, CDR2 SFDVKD. The germline V and J ends were trimmed by 2 bases and 3 bases, with 13 bases remaining between them. The CDR3 covers 16 residues. In DNA, the CDR3 is TGTGCCACCAGTGATTCTAGCCGGGATTACTACAATGAGCAGTTCTTC. It encodes CATSDSSRDYYNEQFF.

This clonotype has just a few counts. The chain has TRBV6-1 and TRBJ2-7; D may be TRBD1 (6 bases). Trimming took 3 bases from V and 3 from J, leaving 9 bases between them. CDR3 length equals 13 residues. The V gene's germline CDR1 is MNHNS and CDR2 SASEGT. The CDR3 DNA reads TGTGCCAGCAGTGAGACAGGTCTCTACGAGCAGTACTTC. Amino acids: CASSETGLYEQYF.

This clonotype appeared many times. The chain is built from TRBV4-2 and TRBJ2-5; no definite D call. Trimming pared 0 bases from V and 5 bases from J, leaving 13 bases between. This CDR3 spans 15 amino acids. Per germline, CDR1 LGHNA and CDR2 YNFKEQ. This CDR3 is CASSQERSGWETQYF. CDR3 nucleotides: TGTGCCAGCAGCCAAGAAAGATCGGGTTGGGAGACCCAGTACTTC.

Ten or more counts support this clonotype. The chain recombines TRBV19 with TRBJ2-1; no definite D call. The germline V gene has CDR1 LNHDA and CDR2 SQIVND (reference sequence). Trimming removed 3 bases from V and 4 bases from J, with 7 bases in between. The CDR3 is 13 residues long. Written as DNA, the CDR3 is TGTGCCAGTAGTATCGACGGATACAATGAGCAGTTCTTC. Protein: CASSIDGYNEQFF.

This clonotype was observed a handful of times. This chain links TRBV28 with TRBJ2-1; 9 bases line up with TRBD1. J gave up 2 bases and V 5 bases, and 4 bases lay outside the gene matches. The germline V gene encodes CDR1 MDHEN and CDR2 SYDVKM. This CDR3 has 15 residues. The CDR3 DNA reads as TGTGCCAGCAGTCTGACAGGGGGTACCTACAATGAGCAGTTCTTC. Encoded protein: CASSLTGGTYNEQFF.

Details on this clonotype: Germline is not matched at one junction end, which may reflect a read error. The rearrangement joins TRBV28 to TRBJ1-1; D may be TRBD1 (6 bases). CDR3 size: 15 residues. Germline V lookup: CDR1 MDHEN, CDR2 SYDVKM. The CDR3, as DNA: TGTGCCAGCAGTTTCCGGATGGTGAGGGGGGTGGGTTGGGAGTTT. It yields the protein CASSFRMVRGVGWEF.

There are a few counts of this clonotype. V usage is TRBV7-6 and J usage is TRBJ1-6, with a weak D call TRBD1 (5 bases). Germline V gene data show CDR1 as SGHVS and CDR2 as FNYEAQ. The CDR3 consists of 16 residues. V shed 5 bases and J shed 8 bases, with 19 bases lying between them. CDR3 region: CASSLTGYPRDSPLHF. CDR3 bases: TGTGCCAGCAGCCTCACAGGCTACCCCAGGGATTCACCCCTCCACTTT.

There are a few counts of this clonotype. This chain links TRBV5-5 with TRBJ2-3, with D possibly TRBD1 on 5 matching bases. This CDR3 has 13 amino acids. Germline V gene lookup returns CDR1 SGHKS and CDR2 YYEKEE (reference sequence). V shed 4 bases and J shed 6 bases, with 12 bases lying between them. The CDR3, as DNA: TGTGCCAGCAGCGAGGACATCCGCGATACGCAGTATTTT. Translated, it gives CASSEDIRDTQYF.